This TCR beta chain was identified during a study of blood T cell repertoires in COVID-19. Overall study context: Spain, Italy and the United States supplied samples that represented acute and convalescent COVID-19. Sample material is recorded as cDNA or gDNA derived from T cells, B-cell-depleted T cells, or PBMCs.

Authors' data handling: It was from reference gene primer amplification that nucleated cell counts were estimated. Clones were read by immunoSEQ multiplex PCR, and TCRdb kept only the in-frame ones, dropping some. V, J and clone size are those of that table, while D and trimming were read from the DNA. The table lists about 95,000 clones, around nine tenths of them singletons. Between the trimmed V and J ends, which lost 5 bases and 7 bases, there was a span of 15 bases. CDR1 and CDR2 (germline): SGHTA, FQGNSA. CDR3 size: 14 residues. Seattle patients were enrolled during active infection and followed longitudinally.

V gene TRBV7-2 combines with J gene TRBJ1-3; possible D gene TRBD1, 5 bases. The sequencing input was peripheral blood. The clonotype comes from a man aged 55 to 69 with COVID-19, enrolled during active disease. The chain's CDR3 is CASSPLRARNTIYF. Here the CDR3 DNA reads TGTGCCAGCAGCCCACTCAGGGCGCGGAACACCATATATTTT.